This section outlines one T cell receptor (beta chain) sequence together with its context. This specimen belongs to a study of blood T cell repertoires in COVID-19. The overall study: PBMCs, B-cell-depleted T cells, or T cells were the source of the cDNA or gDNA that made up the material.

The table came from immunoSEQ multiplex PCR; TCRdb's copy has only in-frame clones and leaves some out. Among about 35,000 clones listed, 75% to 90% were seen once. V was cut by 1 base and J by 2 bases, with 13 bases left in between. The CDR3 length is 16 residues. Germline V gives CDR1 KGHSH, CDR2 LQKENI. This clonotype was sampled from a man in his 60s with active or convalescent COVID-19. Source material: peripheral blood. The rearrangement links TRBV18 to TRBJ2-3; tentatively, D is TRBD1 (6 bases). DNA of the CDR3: TGTGCCAGCTCACCACTGCTGGGACACAACACAGATACGCAGTATTTT. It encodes CASSPLLGHNTDTQYF.